This TCR beta chain was recovered during a study of control samples from healthy donors and cancer patients. This table comes from immunoSEQ multiplex PCR, and its TCRdb copy is limited to in-frame clones, with some not included. The sample records some 150,000 clones, roughly 94% being singletons. Germline loops: CDR1 MGHRA, CDR2 YSYEKL. V trimming: 0 bases; J trimming: 4 bases; junction bases outside the gene matches: 9. CDR3 size: 17 residues. V gene TRBV4-1 combines with J gene TRBJ1-2; the match to TRBD1 covers 9 bases. The sequence derives from a man aged 55 to 70 with colorectal cancer. Material: PBMCs. CDR3 in amino acids: CASSQDNNRGPFYGYTF. The CDR3 nucleotides read TGCGCCAGCAGCCAAGACAATAACAGGGGGCCCTTCTATGGCTACACCTTC.